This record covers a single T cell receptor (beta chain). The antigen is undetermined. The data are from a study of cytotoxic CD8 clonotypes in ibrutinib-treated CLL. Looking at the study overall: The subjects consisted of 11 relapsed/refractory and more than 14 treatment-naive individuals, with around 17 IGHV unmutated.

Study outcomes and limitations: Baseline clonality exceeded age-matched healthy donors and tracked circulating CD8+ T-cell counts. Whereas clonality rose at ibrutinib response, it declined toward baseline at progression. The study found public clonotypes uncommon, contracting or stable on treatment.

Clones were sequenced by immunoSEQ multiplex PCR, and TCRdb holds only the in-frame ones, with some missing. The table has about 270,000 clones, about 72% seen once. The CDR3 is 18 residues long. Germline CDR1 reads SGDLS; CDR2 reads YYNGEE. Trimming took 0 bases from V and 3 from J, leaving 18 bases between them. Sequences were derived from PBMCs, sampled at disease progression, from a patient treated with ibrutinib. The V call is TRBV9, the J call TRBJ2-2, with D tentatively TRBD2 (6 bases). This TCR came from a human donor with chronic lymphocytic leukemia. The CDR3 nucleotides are TGTGCCAGCAGCGTAGTGGGGGGAGCGGGCCATTACACCGGGGAGCTGTTTTTT. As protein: CASSVVGGAGHYTGELFF. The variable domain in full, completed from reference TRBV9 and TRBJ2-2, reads DSGVTQTPKHLITATGQRVTLRCSPRSGDLSVYWYQQSLDQGLQFLIQYYNGEERAKGNILERFSAQQFPDLHSELNLSSLELGDSALYFCASSVVGGAGHYTGELFFGEGSRLTVL.